This TCR beta chain was sequenced in a study of T-cell memory formation after mild COVID-19. General observations from the study: Clones that contracted from day 15 to 85 were balanced CD4/CD8, while later expanders leaned CD4+. Specificity for SARS-CoV-2 was not confirmed among the second-wave clones peaking on day 37.

Note on this clonotype: Its antigen is unknown.

V lost 2 bases to trimming and J lost 0 bases, with 7 bases between them. CDR1 LGHDT and CDR2 YNNKEL come from the germline V gene (reference sequence). The CDR3 totals 14 residues. Constant-segment primers served in 5'RACE that generated TCR alpha and TCR beta cDNA libraries bearing sample barcodes and UMIs. MiXCR, applied by TCRdb to the 5' RACE reads, yields one record per CDR3 protein. Among 170,000 or so distinct CDR3 sequences listed, roughly 23% were seen once. Sequencing was carried out using PBMCs or a T cell subset sorted from them (not recorded which). The sequence was obtained from an adult woman who had mild COVID-19 (a few samples of this study predate the infection). Cell type and time point are not known. The V and J genes are TRBV3-1 and TRBJ2-5; D ambiguous. The chain's CDR3 is CASSQQADQETQYF. The CDR3 coding sequence is TGTGCCAGCAGCCAACAGGCAGACCAAGAGACCCAGTACTTC.